The 10 T cell receptor beta chains below were found in one sample sequenced in a study of blood T cell repertoires in COVID-19. TCRdb's copy holds only in-frame clones and misses some; the assay was immunoSEQ multiplex PCR. The sample has roughly 500,000 clones, 89% seen once. Sequencing was performed on peripheral blood. The receptors derive from a young man with COVID-19, enrolled during active disease.

CDR3 loop: CAISEGEGLAGFEQFF. The CDR3 coding sequence is TGTGCCATCAGTGAGGGAGAGGGACTAGCGGGTTTCGAGCAGTTCTTC. The V and J genes are TRBV10-3 and TRBJ2-1, with 12 bases lining up with TRBD2. The CDR3 contains 16 residues. In germline, CDR1 is ENHRY, CDR2 SYGVKD. V dropped 2 bases and J dropped 10; count of bases not matched to a gene: 9.

The chain joins TRBV9 to TRBJ2-2; D call uncertain. With 4 bases removed from V and 4 bases from J, the gap between germline ends came to 14 bases. This CDR3 is 15 amino acids long. Germline CDR1 and CDR2: SGDLS and YYNGEE. The CDR3 loop reads CASSNRQGPTGELFF. DNA for the CDR3: TGTGCCAGCAGCAATAGACAAGGTCCCACCGGGGAGCTGTTTTTT.

The V and J genes are TRBV2 and TRBJ2-7; 7 nucleotides match TRBD1. The germline V gene encodes CDR1 SNHLY and CDR2 FYNNEI. The CDR3 covers 14 residues. V lost 6 bases to trimming and J lost 1 base; unmatched junction nucleotides: 6. CDR3 region: CASRNRDSSYEQYF. As DNA, the CDR3 is TGTGCCAGCAGGAACCGGGACAGTTCCTACGAGCAGTACTTC.

The V gene is TRBV11-1, the J gene TRBJ2-4; no clear D. Germline V gene sequence: CDR1 SGHAT, CDR2 FQDESV (reference sequence). This CDR3 is 13 amino acids long. V was trimmed by 2 bases and J by 6 bases, leaving 8 bases between them. CDR3 loop: CASSLNSLNIQYF. As DNA, the CDR3 is TGTGCCAGCAGCTTAAACAGCTTAAACATTCAGTACTTC. Based on the CDR3 plus reference TRBV11-1 and TRBJ2-4, the full variable domain is EAEVAQSPRYKITEKSQAVAFWCDPISGHATLYWYRQILGQGPELLVQFQDESVVDDSQLPKDRFSAERLKGVDSTLKIQPAELGDSAMYLCASSLNSLNIQYFGAGTRLSVL.

In its sample, this clone was seen a few times. V usage is TRBV7-9 and J usage is TRBJ2-7, with D possibly matching TRBD1 (6 bases). CDR3 size: 13 residues. CDR1 is SEHNR and CDR2 is FQNEAQ in the germline V gene (reference sequence). V was pared by 4 bases and J by 1 base, with 8 bases between. CDR3: CASSSDSSYEQYF. The CDR3 DNA reads TGTGCCAGCAGCTCGGACAGTTCCTACGAGCAGTACTTC.

The rearrangement joins TRBV4-1 to TRBJ2-2; the match to TRBD2 covers 10 bases. The CDR3 is 16 residues long. Trimming removed 4 bases from V and 2 bases from J; junction bases left unmatched: 4. Germline CDR1 reads MGHRA; CDR2 reads YSYEKL. The CDR3 protein is CASSPPSGGNTGELFF. CDR3 in DNA: TGCGCCAGCAGCCCACCTAGCGGGGGAAACACCGGGGAGCTGTTTTTT.

Only one count was recorded for this clone. The chain recombines TRBV6-5 with TRBJ1-4, with D unresolved. This CDR3 contains 13 residues. V lost 6 bases and J lost 3, with 8 bases in between. The germline gives CDR1 MNHEY, CDR2 SVGAGI. This CDR3 is CASRGSPNEKLFF. CDR3 coding DNA: TGTGCCAGCAGAGGGAGCCCTAATGAAAAACTGTTTTTT.

Only one count was recorded for this clone. The chain has TRBV21-1 and TRBJ2-2; the D call TRBD1 from the table was never checked on the DNA. TRBV21-1 is noted as a pseudogene. The CDR3 has 15 amino acids. The CDR3 region is CASSRTGENTGELFF. DNA for the CDR3: TGTGCCAGCAGCAGGACAGGGGAGAACACCGGGGAGCTGTTTTTT.

This clone was seen once. The V and J genes are TRBV9 and TRBJ1-1; possible D gene TRBD1, 5 bases. The germline V gene has CDR1 SGDLS and CDR2 YYNGEE. Trimming left V 3 bases short and J 0 bases short, with 6 bases between. The CDR3 runs to 13 residues. CDR3 in DNA: TGTGCCAGCAGCGGGGGGGTGAACACTGAAGCTTTCTTT. Translated, it gives CASSGGVNTEAFF.

The chain has TRBV27 and TRBJ1-6; D uncertain. The CDR3 is 13 amino acids. Germline V gives CDR1 MNHEY, CDR2 SMNVEV (reference sequence). V gave up 6 bases and J gave up 4 bases, with 7 bases separating them. CDR3 DNA sequence: TGTGCCAGCAGCTACCTTTATAATTCACCCCTCCACTTT. It encodes CASSYLYNSPLHF.